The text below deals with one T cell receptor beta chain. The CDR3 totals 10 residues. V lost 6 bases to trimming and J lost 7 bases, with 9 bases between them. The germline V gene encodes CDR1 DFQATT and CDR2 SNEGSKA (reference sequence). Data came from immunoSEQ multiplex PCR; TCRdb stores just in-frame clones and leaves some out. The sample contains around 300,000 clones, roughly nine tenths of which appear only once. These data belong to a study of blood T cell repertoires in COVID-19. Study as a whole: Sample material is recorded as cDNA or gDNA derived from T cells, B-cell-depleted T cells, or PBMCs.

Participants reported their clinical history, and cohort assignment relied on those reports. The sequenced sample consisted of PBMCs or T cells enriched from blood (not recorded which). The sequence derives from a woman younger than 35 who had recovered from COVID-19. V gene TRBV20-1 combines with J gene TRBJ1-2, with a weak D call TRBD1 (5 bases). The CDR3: CSAVGGGYTF. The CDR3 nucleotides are TGCAGTGCAGTGGGGGGTGGCTACACCTTC.